Listed below are T cell receptor beta chains from one sample, sequenced in a study of blood T cell repertoires in COVID-19. Profiled with immunoSEQ multiplex PCR; TCRdb holds only in-frame clones, not every one. Altogether approximately 480,000 clones are present, about nine tenths being singletons, with the ten largest covering 0.7%. Sequencing was carried out using PBMCs or T cells enriched from blood (not recorded which). These receptors were collected from a woman aged 18-30 years who had recovered from COVID-19. Both conserved end residues are part of each CDR3. D genes are given only for firm matches. Only some rows state a clone size, as once, few, many or a class for expanded clones.

d_gene: -; v_gene: TRBV2; j_gene: TRBJ1-2; abundance: -; CDR3aa: CASSSTGYGYTF; CDR3nt: TGTGCCAGCAGTTCGACAGGATATGGCTACACCTTC
d_gene: TRBD1; v_gene: TRBV3-1/TRBV3-2; j_gene: TRBJ1-2; abundance: -; CDR3aa: CASSPDRANGYTF; CDR3nt: TGTGCCAGCAGTCCAGACAGGGCCAATGGCTACACCTTC
d_gene: -; v_gene: TRBV10-2; j_gene: TRBJ1-2; abundance: -; CDR3aa: CASTKGVYYGYTF; CDR3nt: TGCGCCAGCACCAAGGGGGTCTACTATGGCTACACCTTC
d_gene: TRBD1; v_gene: TRBV5-6; j_gene: TRBJ2-6; abundance: -; CDR3aa: CASSRKGTAGANVLTF; CDR3nt: TGTGCCAGCAGCCGGAAAGGGACAGCTGGGGCCAACGTCCTGACTTTC
d_gene: -; v_gene: TRBV5-8; j_gene: TRBJ2-2; abundance: -; CDR3aa: CASSSPLLLGTGELFF; CDR3nt: TGTGCCAGCAGCAGCCCACTCTTACTAGGAACCGGGGAGCTGTTTTTT
d_gene: -; v_gene: TRBV5-6; j_gene: TRBJ2-7; abundance: -; CDR3aa: CASSFGQGGYEQYF; CDR3nt: TGTGCCAGCAGCTTCGGGCAGGGTGGCTACGAGCAGTACTTC
d_gene: -; v_gene: TRBV2; j_gene: TRBJ1-1; abundance: -; CDR3aa: CASIIGFSGSEAFF; CDR3nt: TGTGCCAGCATCATAGGCTTCTCGGGGTCTGAAGCTTTCTTT
d_gene: -; v_gene: TRBV21-1; j_gene: TRBJ2-2; abundance: -; CDR3aa: CASSKDLAGKSSSGELFF; CDR3nt: TGTGCCAGCAGCAAAGATCTAGCGGGGAAATCATCAAGCGGGGAGCTGTTTTTT
d_gene: TRBD1; v_gene: TRBV19; j_gene: TRBJ1-5; abundance: -; CDR3aa: CASSRDRDENQPQHF; CDR3nt: TGTGCCAGTAGCCGCGACAGGGACGAGAACCAGCCCCAGCATTTT
d_gene: TRBD2; v_gene: TRBV7-2; j_gene: TRBJ2-3; abundance: -; CDR3aa: CASRRTSGFTDTQYF; CDR3nt: TGTGCCAGCAGACGGACTAGCGGTTTCACAGATACGCAGTATTTT
d_gene: -; v_gene: TRBV5-6; j_gene: TRBJ2-1; abundance: -; CDR3aa: CASSLAAGSYNEQFF; CDR3nt: TGTGCCAGCAGCTTGGCCGCAGGGTCCTACAATGAGCAGTTCTTC
d_gene: -; v_gene: TRBV7-2; j_gene: TRBJ2-5; abundance: -; CDR3aa: CASSLVVAETQYF; CDR3nt: TGTGCCAGCAGCTTAGTTGTAGCGGAGACCCAGTACTTC
d_gene: -; v_gene: TRBV15; j_gene: TRBJ2-5; abundance: -; CDR3aa: CATSSSLTGSGETQYF; CDR3nt: TGTGCCACCAGCTCAAGCCTGACAGGGAGCGGGGAGACCCAGTACTTC
d_gene: TRBD1; v_gene: TRBV28; j_gene: TRBJ1-2; abundance: -; CDR3aa: CASGGPGQAYGYTF; CDR3nt: TGTGCCAGCGGTGGCCCGGGACAGGCCTATGGCTACACCTTC
d_gene: -; v_gene: TRBV2; j_gene: TRBJ1-2; abundance: once; CDR3aa: CASTRDWGGSYGYTF; CDR3nt: TGTGCCAGCACCCGGGACTGGGGTGGGAGCTATGGCTACACCTTC
d_gene: -; v_gene: TRBV7-8; j_gene: TRBJ1-1; abundance: -; CDR3aa: CASSLDSNTEAFF; CDR3nt: TGTGCCAGCAGCTTAGACAGTAACACTGAAGCTTTCTTT
d_gene: TRBD2; v_gene: TRBV7-9; j_gene: TRBJ2-1; abundance: -; CDR3aa: CASSPQSGIAGANEQFF; CDR3nt: TGTGCCAGCAGCCCCCAGTCAGGGATAGCGGGGGCCAATGAGCAGTTCTTC
d_gene: TRBD2; v_gene: TRBV4-1; j_gene: TRBJ2-1; abundance: -; CDR3aa: CASSQALAVYNEQFF; CDR3nt: TGCGCCAGCAGCCAAGCACTAGCGGTCTACAATGAGCAGTTCTTC
d_gene: -; v_gene: TRBV24-1; j_gene: TRBJ2-5; abundance: -; CDR3aa: CATRAPEGEETQYF; CDR3nt: TGTGCCACCAGGGCGCCTGAGGGGGAGGAGACCCAGTACTTC
d_gene: -; v_gene: TRBV5-1; j_gene: TRBJ2-1; abundance: -; CDR3aa: CASSAQGTGEQFF; CDR3nt: TGCGCCAGCAGCGCACAGGGTACAGGTGAGCAGTTCTTC
d_gene: -; v_gene: TRBV7-3; j_gene: TRBJ1-1; abundance: -; CDR3aa: CASSSTVNTEAFF; CDR3nt: TGTGCCAGCAGCTCGACAGTGAACACTGAAGCTTTCTTT
d_gene: -; v_gene: TRBV6-4; j_gene: TRBJ2-2; abundance: -; CDR3aa: CASSDGPSRDTGELFF; CDR3nt: TGTGCCAGCAGTGATGGTCCCTCGCGGGACACCGGGGAGCTGTTTTTT
d_gene: TRBD2; v_gene: TRBV9; j_gene: TRBJ2-1; abundance: -; CDR3aa: CASSLGLAGGHYNEQFF; CDR3nt: TGTGCCAGCAGCCTCGGACTAGCGGGGGGGCATTACAATGAGCAGTTCTTC
d_gene: TRBD2; v_gene: TRBV2; j_gene: TRBJ2-3; abundance: once; CDR3aa: CASSEERGGIGTQYF; CDR3nt: TGTGCCAGCAGTGAGGAGCGGGGGGGGATCGGTACGCAGTATTTT
d_gene: -; v_gene: TRBV5-5; j_gene: TRBJ1-1; abundance: -; CDR3aa: CASSLEGEEGTEAFF; CDR3nt: TGTGCCAGCAGCTTGGAGGGGGAAGAGGGCACTGAAGCTTTCTTT
d_gene: -; v_gene: TRBV7-2; j_gene: TRBJ1-3; abundance: -; CDR3aa: CASSLSPTGNTIYF; CDR3nt: TGTGCCAGCAGCTTGTCTCCAACCGGGAACACCATATATTTT
d_gene: -; v_gene: TRBV28; j_gene: TRBJ2-3; abundance: -; CDR3aa: CASSSTGITDTQYF; CDR3nt: TGTGCCAGCAGTTCTACAGGGATCACAGATACGCAGTATTTT
d_gene: -; v_gene: TRBV5-4; j_gene: TRBJ1-4; abundance: -; CDR3aa: CASSLAGWAPEKLFF; CDR3nt: TGTGCCAGCAGCTTGGCCGGATGGGCCCCAGAAAAACTGTTTTTT
d_gene: -; v_gene: TRBV7-8; j_gene: TRBJ1-1; abundance: once; CDR3aa: CASSLARAGDGGTEAFF; CDR3nt: TGTGCCAGCAGCTTAGCGCGGGCAGGAGACGGTGGGACTGAAGCTTTCTTT
d_gene: -; v_gene: TRBV19; j_gene: TRBJ1-1; abundance: -; CDR3aa: CASSSYREPVAEAFF; CDR3nt: TGTGCCAGTAGTTCATACAGGGAGCCGGTCGCTGAAGCTTTCTTT
d_gene: -; v_gene: TRBV5-1; j_gene: TRBJ1-1; abundance: -; CDR3aa: CASSPGGRRGTEAFF; CDR3nt: TGCGCCAGCAGCCCGGGAGGGCGGAGGGGGACTGAAGCTTTCTTT
d_gene: -; v_gene: TRBV29-1; j_gene: TRBJ1-1; abundance: once; CDR3aa: CSGGRQITEAFF; CDR3nt: TGCAGCGGCGGAAGACAGATCACTGAAGCTTTCTTT
d_gene: TRBD2; v_gene: TRBV4-1; j_gene: TRBJ2-3; abundance: -; CDR3aa: CASSLFRGETDTQYF; CDR3nt: TGCGCCAGCAGCCTATTTCGGGGGGAGACAGATACGCAGTATTTT
d_gene: -; v_gene: TRBV12-5; j_gene: TRBJ1-1; abundance: -; CDR3aa: CASGQGNTEAFF; CDR3nt: TGTGCTAGTGGACAGGGGAACACTGAAGCTTTCTTT
d_gene: -; v_gene: TRBV5-6; j_gene: TRBJ1-1; abundance: few; CDR3aa: CASSPGDLNTEAFF; CDR3nt: TGTGCCAGCAGCCCCGGGGACTTGAACACTGAAGCTTTCTTT
d_gene: -; v_gene: TRBV20-1; j_gene: TRBJ1-3; abundance: -; CDR3aa: CSAVLGNTIYF; CDR3nt: TGCAGTGCCGTTCTTGGAAACACCATATATTTT
d_gene: TRBD1; v_gene: TRBV5-1; j_gene: TRBJ1-2; abundance: -; CDR3aa: CASSFSQGSGYGYTF; CDR3nt: TGCGCCAGCAGCTTCTCACAGGGGTCAGGCTATGGCTACACCTTC
d_gene: TRBD1; v_gene: TRBV19; j_gene: TRBJ2-7; abundance: -; CDR3aa: CASSIRTGGDEQYF; CDR3nt: TGTGCCAGTAGTATTCGGACAGGGGGGGACGAGCAGTACTTC
d_gene: -; v_gene: TRBV9; j_gene: TRBJ1-1; abundance: -; CDR3aa: CASSVAVFTEAFF; CDR3nt: TGTGCCAGCAGCGTGGCGGTCTTCACTGAAGCTTTCTTT
d_gene: -; v_gene: TRBV25-1; j_gene: TRBJ2-1; abundance: -; CDR3aa: CASSEFGDSGYNEQFF; CDR3nt: TGTGCCAGCAGTGAATTCGGGGACTCGGGCTACAATGAGCAGTTCTTC
d_gene: -; v_gene: TRBV7-6; j_gene: TRBJ1-5; abundance: -; CDR3aa: CASSFGATGDLVTNQPQHF; CDR3nt: TGTGCCAGCAGCTTTGGAGCAACAGGAGACTTGGTTACTAATCAGCCCCAGCATTTT
d_gene: -; v_gene: TRBV18; j_gene: TRBJ2-7; abundance: -; CDR3aa: CASSPGGGYEQYF; CDR3nt: TGTGCCAGCTCACCGGGGGGAGGCTACGAGCAGTACTTC
d_gene: TRBD1; v_gene: TRBV10-2; j_gene: TRBJ1-2; abundance: -; CDR3aa: CASSDWDSRGYGYTF; CDR3nt: TGCGCCAGCAGTGATTGGGACAGTCGCGGCTATGGCTACACCTTC
d_gene: -; v_gene: TRBV6-4; j_gene: TRBJ2-3; abundance: few; CDR3aa: CASSPSQDTDTQYF; CDR3nt: TGTGCCAGCAGTCCATCCCAGGACACAGATACGCAGTATTTT
d_gene: -; v_gene: TRBV12-3/TRBV12-4; j_gene: TRBJ1-6; abundance: -; CDR3aa: CASSSNSPLHF; CDR3nt: TGTGCCAGCAGTAGCAATTCACCCCTCCACTTT
d_gene: TRBD2; v_gene: TRBV9; j_gene: TRBJ2-7; abundance: -; CDR3aa: CASSVGSGGEPSSYEQYF; CDR3nt: TGTGCCAGCAGCGTAGGGAGCGGGGGGGAGCCCTCTAGTTACGAGCAGTACTTC
d_gene: TRBD2; v_gene: TRBV29-1; j_gene: TRBJ2-1; abundance: -; CDR3aa: CSVATSGGASEQFF; CDR3nt: TGCAGCGTCGCCACTAGCGGGGGGGCCTCTGAGCAGTTCTTC
d_gene: -; v_gene: TRBV12-3/TRBV12-4; j_gene: TRBJ2-7; abundance: -; CDR3aa: CASSLGGDEQYF; CDR3nt: TGTGCCAGCAGTTTAGGGGGGGACGAGCAGTACTTC
d_gene: TRBD1; v_gene: TRBV5-1; j_gene: TRBJ2-3; abundance: -; CDR3aa: CASSLGQGADTQYF; CDR3nt: TGCGCCAGCAGCTTGGGACAGGGGGCAGATACGCAGTATTTT
d_gene: -; v_gene: TRBV12-3/TRBV12-4; j_gene: TRBJ1-1; abundance: -; CDR3aa: CASIYSGNTEAFF; CDR3nt: TGTGCCAGCATCTACTCAGGTAACACTGAAGCTTTCTTT
d_gene: TRBD1; v_gene: TRBV30; j_gene: TRBJ2-7; abundance: -; CDR3aa: CAWAKPGTGYEQYF; CDR3nt: TGTGCCTGGGCGAAACCGGGGACAGGATACGAGCAGTACTTC
d_gene: TRBD1; v_gene: TRBV7-2; j_gene: TRBJ1-2; abundance: -; CDR3aa: CASSPGTGGRFSYGYTF; CDR3nt: TGTGCCAGCAGCCCAGGGACAGGGGGCCGGTTTAGCTATGGCTACACCTTC
d_gene: -; v_gene: TRBV7-2; j_gene: TRBJ1-2; abundance: -; CDR3aa: CASSLNALGGGYTF; CDR3nt: TGTGCCAGCAGCTTAAACGCCCTTGGGGGGGGCTACACCTTC
d_gene: -; v_gene: TRBV19; j_gene: TRBJ1-5; abundance: few; CDR3aa: CASRKGQGQPQHF; CDR3nt: TGTGCCAGTAGGAAGGGGCAAGGTCAGCCCCAGCATTTT
d_gene: -; v_gene: TRBV19; j_gene: TRBJ1-1; abundance: -; CDR3aa: CASITGSNTEAFF; CDR3nt: TGTGCCAGTATTACAGGATCCAACACTGAAGCTTTCTTT
d_gene: -; v_gene: TRBV25-1; j_gene: TRBJ1-2; abundance: once; CDR3aa: CASSEDYEGGYTF; CDR3nt: TGTGCCAGCAGTGAGGACTACGAGGGAGGCTACACCTTC
d_gene: -; v_gene: TRBV14; j_gene: TRBJ2-7; abundance: once; CDR3aa: CASSPMNSYEQYF; CDR3nt: TGTGCCAGCAGCCCGATGAATAGTTACGAGCAGTACTTC
d_gene: TRBD1; v_gene: TRBV5-6; j_gene: TRBJ1-2; abundance: -; CDR3aa: CASSTQGVYFGYGYTF; CDR3nt: TGTGCCAGCAGTACCCAGGGGGTGTATTTTGGGTATGGCTACACCTTC